These 18 T cell receptor beta chains were all obtained from the same sample, sequenced in a study of regulatory T cells in long-lasting Graves disease. Time point given: newly diagnosed GD, antithyroid drugs for less than 3 months. The TCR library was made from RNA that had been extracted from PBMCs in TRIzol. Libraries of TCR beta came from iRepertoire HTBI primers plus Arm-PCR of CDR3 regions. One entry per CDR3 protein results from TCRdb running MiXCR on the multiplex PCR reads. Of approximately 400,000 distinct CDR3 sequences in the sample, more than 12% were seen once. These records were also assigned to another study, of T cells in Graves' hyperthyroidism and ophthalmopathy.

The sequenced sample was peripheral blood mononuclear cells (PBMCs), obtained at new diagnosis, from a patient treated with antithyroid drugs. The receptors come from a woman aged 25 to 39 with Graves disease.

This clonotype has ten or more counts. This sequence joins TRBV11-3 and TRBJ2-7; 11 nucleotides line up with TRBD1. With V trimmed by 5 bases and J by 7 bases, 4 bases remained unmatched. Germline V gene lookup returns CDR1 SGHNT and CDR2 YENEEA. The CDR3 is 13 amino acids. The CDR3 here is CASSPGTGGEQYF. As DNA, the CDR3 is TGTGCCAGCAGCCCGGGGACAGGGGGTGAGCAGTACTTC.

This clonotype came up many times. The chain has TRBV20-1 and TRBJ2-3; D ambiguous. Trimming removed 3 bases at V and 0 bases at J, with 10 bases between. CDR3 length: 14 amino acids. Germline V gene lookup returns CDR1 DFQATT and CDR2 SNEGSKA (reference sequence). CDR3 bases: TGCAGTGCTAGCCAGCGTACTAGCACAGATACGCAGTATTTT. Its protein product is CSASQRTSTDTQYF.

This clonotype has ten or more counts. The V call is TRBV14, the J call TRBJ2-3, with TRBD2 matching over 9 bases. The J segment lost 5 bases and the V segment lost 1 base, leaving 4 bases of the junction unmatched. The CDR3 runs 15 residues. Germline values: CDR1 SGHDN, CDR2 FVKESK. The CDR3 here is CASSQVAGVVDTQYF. CDR3 DNA sequence: TGTGCCAGCAGCCAAGTAGCGGGAGTGGTAGATACGCAGTATTTT.

This clonotype was recorded at least ten times. Its ends do not fully match the called genes, so a read error is possible. The chain carries TRBV12-3 or TRBV12-4 and TRBJ2-6; weak D call: TRBD1 (5 bases). The CDR3 runs 17 residues. The chain's CDR3 is CASSSQGQYSGANVLTF. The CDR3 bases are TGTGCCAGCAGTTCGCAGGGCCAATACTCTGGAGCCAACGTCCTGACTTTC.

In this sample, this clonotype turned up many times. V and J are TRBV20-1 and TRBJ2-3; 11 nucleotides match TRBD2. V was clipped by 4 bases and J by 3 bases; unmatched bases: 6. Germline-derived CDR1 and CDR2 are DFQATT and SNEGSKA (reference sequence). This CDR3 region has 15 residues. CDR3 nucleotides: TGCAGTGCTACCAAACTAGCGGGAGTAACAGATACGCAGTATTTT. Translated, it gives CSATKLAGVTDTQYF.

This clonotype was detected many times. The chain has TRBV11-3 and TRBJ2-3, with 7 positions matching TRBD2. V was clipped by 4 bases and J by 2 bases; unmatched bases: 3. Germline V gene lookup returns CDR1 SGHNT and CDR2 YENEEA. This CDR3 is built from 14 residues. The CDR3 DNA is TGTGCCAGCAGCTCGGCGGGGGTCACAGATACGCAGTATTTT. Amino acids: CASSSAGVTDTQYF. The full variable domain, with the rest looked up from reference TRBV11-3 and TRBJ2-3, is EAGVVQSPRYKIIEKKQPVAFWCNPISGHNTLYWYLQNLGQGPELLIRYENEEAVDDSQLPKDRFSAERLKGVDSTLKIQPAELGDSAVYLCASSSAGVTDTQYFGPGTRLTVL.

This clonotype was observed many times. The chain recombines TRBV3-1 with TRBJ2-3; weak D call: TRBD2 (6 bases). From germline, CDR1 is LGHDT and CDR2 YNNKEL (reference sequence). The CDR3 has 14 amino acids. Trimming pared 4 bases from V and 5 bases from J, leaving 13 bases between. In DNA, the CDR3 is TGTGCCAGCAGCCGGGAGATAGCGGTAGATACGCAGTATTTT. This codes for CASSREIAVDTQYF.

This clonotype has a handful of counts. This chain uses TRBV19 with TRBJ1-1; D unclear. CDR1 is LNHDA and CDR2 is SQIVND in the germline V gene (reference sequence). The CDR3 is 12 amino acids. The V end lost 4 bases, the J end lost 11 bases, and 14 bases lay between the germline ends. This CDR3 is CASSTLRTGAFF. CDR3 coding DNA: TGTGCCAGTAGTACCCTACGAACGGGGGCTTTCTTT.

This clonotype has just a few counts. The J gene is TRBJ1-1, the V gene TRBV6-1; weak D call: TRBD1 (5 bases). Germline V gives CDR1 MNHNS, CDR2 SASEGT. Trimming cost V 6 bases and J 6 bases, with 14 bases left between them. The CDR3 totals 13 residues. CDR3 protein: CASSTDSGAEAFF. The CDR3, as DNA: TGTGCCAGCAGCACAGATTCGGGGGCTGAAGCTTTCTTT.

This clonotype was observed many times. This chain links TRBV24-1 with TRBJ2-5; D not certain. This CDR3 is 15 amino acids long. Germline V gives CDR1 KGHDR, CDR2 SFDVKD. Trimming cost V 3 bases and J 0 bases, with 10 bases left between them. CDR3 DNA: TGTGCCACCAGTGATCCCCTGGGAAACCAAGAGACCCAGTACTTC. Its translation is CATSDPLGNQETQYF.

This clonotype was detected ten times or more. The V and J genes are TRBV29-1 and TRBJ1-5; no clear D. The length of the CDR3 is 13 residues. Germline V gives CDR1 SQVTM, CDR2 ANQGSEA. Trimming took off 7 bases at V and 0 bases at J, with 10 bases between the two ends. The CDR3 nucleotides read TGCAGCGGGGAAGCTTTTAGCAATCAGCCCCAGCATTTT. Protein sequence: CSGEAFSNQPQHF. Together with reference TRBV29-1 and TRBJ1-5, the CDR3 gives the full variable domain: SAVISQKPSRDICQRGTSLTIQCQVDSQVTMMFWYRQQPGQSLTLIATANQGSEATYESGFVIDKFPISRPNLTFSTLTVSNMSPEDSSIYLCSGEAFSNQPQHFGDGTRLSIL.

This chain joins TRBV2 and TRBJ2-7; 11 bases align to TRBD1. CDR3 length equals 15 residues. Losses at the gene ends were 4 bases for V and 2 bases for J; bases not matched to a gene: 4. CDR1 is SNHLY, CDR2 FYNNEI, per germline. CDR3 nucleotides: TGTGCCAGCAGTGTAATGGGACAGGGGGCCTACGAGCAGTACTTC. Protein sequence: CASSVMGQGAYEQYF.

The table lists this clonotype with many counts. The rearrangement uses TRBV5-1 and TRBJ2-1; TRBD2 is a possible D gene (5 bases). In germline, CDR1 is SGHRS, CDR2 YFSETQ. The CDR3 length is 14 residues. V was cut by 5 bases and J by 8 bases, with 17 bases left in between. CDR3 sequence (DNA): TGCGCCAGCAGTACCGGACTCCTTGGAGATGAGCAGTTCTTC. Translation: CASSTGLLGDEQFF.

This clonotype was counted at least ten times. The chain is built from TRBV28 and TRBJ2-7; D not certain. Trimming removed 5 bases at V and 0 bases at J, with 5 bases between. CDR3 length equals 12 residues. Looked up from germline, CDR1 is MDHEN and CDR2 is SYDVKM. The CDR3, as DNA: TGTGCCAGCAGTGACACCTCCTACGAGCAGTACTTC. This sequence encodes CASSDTSYEQYF.

This clonotype showed up many times. This rearrangement joins TRBV6-9 to TRBJ2-1, with 8 bases fitting TRBD1. V was pared by 4 bases and J by 6 bases, with 11 bases of the junction left unmatched. The CDR3 is made up of 16 amino acids. Germline V gives CDR1 MNHGY, CDR2 SVAAGI. The DNA for the CDR3 is TGTGCCAGCAGTTCTACAGGGGGACTGACTACCAATGAGCAGTTCTTC. Its translation: CASSSTGGLTTNEQFF.

This clonotype was seen many times. The CDR3 does not close with the conserved phenylalanine or tryptophan, likely indicating a read error. The DNA is omitted, as the CDR3 cannot be located on it reliably, and the CDR3 follows TCRdb's listing. The chain's CDR3 is CASSQEGGGVGL. This chain links TRBV3-1 with TRBJ2-1; the table's D call, TRBD1, has no DNA check behind it. Germline CDR1 is LGHDT and CDR2 is YNNKEL (reference sequence). 12 amino acids form the CDR3, both terminal residues included.

This clonotype showed up many times. J is TRBJ2-7 and V is TRBV11-2; D may correspond to TRBD1 or TRBD2 (5 bases each). Germline V gene data show CDR1 as SGHAT and CDR2 as FQNNGV. This CDR3 spans 12 amino acids. The germline V and J ends were trimmed by 5 bases and 6 bases, with 11 bases remaining between them. CDR3 DNA sequence: TGTGCCAGCAGCCGGCTCGGGGCCGAGCAGTACTTC. Protein sequence: CASSRLGAEQYF.

This clonotype was detected many times. V and J are TRBV7-3 and TRBJ2-1, with 9 bases matching TRBD2. The V gene end was trimmed by 2 bases and the J gene end by 0 bases; junction bases not matched to a gene: 2. The CDR3 spans 16 residues. The germline V gene has CDR1 SGHTA and CDR2 FQGTGA. The CDR3 bases are TGTGCCAGCAGCTTAGGAGCGGGAGGCTCCTACAATGAGCAGTTCTTC. Translated, it gives CASSLGAGGSYNEQFF.